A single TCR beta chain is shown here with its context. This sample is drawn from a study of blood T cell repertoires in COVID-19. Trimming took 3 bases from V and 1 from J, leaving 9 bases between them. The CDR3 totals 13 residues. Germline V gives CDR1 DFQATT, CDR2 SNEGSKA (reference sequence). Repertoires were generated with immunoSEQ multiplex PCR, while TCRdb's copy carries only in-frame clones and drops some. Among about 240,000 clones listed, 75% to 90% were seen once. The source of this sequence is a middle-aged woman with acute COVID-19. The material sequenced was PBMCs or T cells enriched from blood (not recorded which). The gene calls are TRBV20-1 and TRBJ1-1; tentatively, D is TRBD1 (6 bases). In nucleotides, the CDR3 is TGCAGTGCTAGTAAGGGGGAGAACACTGAAGCTTTCTTT. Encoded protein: CSASKGENTEAFF.